These T cell receptor beta chains were read from a single sample in a study of OX40 agonist ivuxolimab in advanced cancers. Using immunoSEQ multiplex PCR, the repertoire was profiled, and TCRdb retains in-frame clones only, with some absent. The sample lists some 85,000 clones; about 90% were seen once. Specimen: CD4+ or CD8+ T cells sorted from blood, collected in a trial of the OX40 agonist ivuxolimab. All receptors derive from an adult with an advanced solid tumor such as melanoma, head and neck, liver or kidney cancer. The CDR3 runs from the conserved cysteine through the conserved F or W. A D gene is named only where the DNA matches it firmly. Size is stated for part of the rows, as once, few or many counts, or as a class when the clone is expanded.

>once|TRBJ2-7|NA|TRBV7-2
CASSPFGLNYEQYF
TGTGCCAGCAGCCCATTCGGACTAAACTACGAGCAGTACTTC
>NA|TRBJ2-3|NA|TRBV5-1
CASSQQGIGTDTQYF
TGCGCCAGCAGCCAGCAGGGGATCGGCACAGATACGCAGTATTTT
>few|TRBJ2-5|NA|TRBV19
CASSTTVGTQYF
TGTGCCAGTAGTACCACGGTCGGGACCCAGTACTTC
>NA|TRBJ2-6|TRBD1|TRBV9
CASSVDSGTAFSGANVLTF
TGTGCCAGCAGCGTTGATTCGGGGACAGCATTCTCTGGGGCCAACGTCCTGACTTTC
>NA|TRBJ2-1|TRBD1|TRBV19
CASSTWTGSSYNEQFF
TGTGCCAGTAGTACGTGGACAGGAAGCTCCTACAATGAGCAGTTCTTC
>NA|TRBJ2-7|TRBD2|TRBV18
CASSPKREDYEQYF
TGTGCCAGCTCACCAAAGCGGGAGGACTACGAGCAGTACTTC
>few|TRBJ2-1|NA|TRBV19
CASSIAPGNEQFF
TGTGCCAGTAGTATAGCCCCGGGCAATGAGCAGTTCTTC
>NA|TRBJ2-7|TRBD2|TRBV2
CASSPGGSEQYF
TGTGCCAGCAGCCCCGGGGGGAGCGAGCAGTACTTC
>NA|TRBJ2-2|TRBD2|TRBV28
CASSFPSGRANTGELFF
TGTGCCAGCAGTTTTCCTAGCGGGAGGGCGAACACCGGGGAGCTGTTTTTT
>NA|TRBJ1-2|NA|TRBV9
CASTPWERTNYGYTF
TGTGCCAGCACCCCATGGGAGAGAACTAACTATGGCTACACCTTC
>NA|TRBJ1-2|TRBD1|TRBV19
CASSGLRGRGYGYTF
TGTGCCAGTAGTGGACTCAGGGGGCGCGGCTATGGCTACACCTTC
>NA|TRBJ1-3|NA|TRBV28
CASTIGRGNTIYF
TGTGCCAGCACTATTGGGCGGGGAAACACCATATATTTT
>NA|TRBJ2-1|TRBD2|TRBV19
CASSTGASGRASDEQFF
TGTGCCAGTAGTACCGGGGCGAGCGGGAGGGCTTCGGATGAGCAGTTCTTC
>NA|TRBJ1-1|TRBD1|TRBV29-1
CSGRQGTEAFF
TGCAGCGGCCGACAGGGCACTGAAGCTTTCTTT
>NA|TRBJ2-7|NA|TRBV27
CASSRRGVEQYF
TGTGCCAGCAGTCGCAGGGGGGTCGAGCAGTACTTC
>NA|TRBJ1-2|NA|TRBV11-2
CASSPRRQNGYTF
TGTGCCAGCAGCCCCCGGCGTCAGAATGGCTACACCTTC
>NA|TRBJ1-1|NA|TRBV7-9
CASSSQEGTEAFF
TGTGCCAGCAGCTCCCAGGAGGGGACTGAAGCTTTCTTT
>NA|TRBJ1-1|NA|TRBV6-5
CASRGRGTEAFF
TGTGCCAGCAGAGGCAGAGGGACTGAAGCTTTCTTT
>NA|TRBJ2-7|TRBD2|TRBV15
CATSRDPPRLAATYEQYF
TGTGCCACCAGCAGAGATCCTCCCAGACTAGCGGCAACCTACGAGCAGTACTTC
>NA|TRBJ1-2|NA|TRBV28
CASRDNYGYTF
TGTGCCAGCAGAGATAACTATGGCTACACCTTC
>NA|TRBJ2-3|NA|TRBV6-1
CASSARRGTDTQYF
TGTGCCAGCAGTGCCCGACGGGGGACAGATACGCAGTATTTT
>NA|TRBJ1-1|NA|TRBV7-9
CASSLGLRTEAFF
TGTGCCAGCAGCTTAGGATTGAGGACTGAAGCTTTCTTT
>once|TRBJ2-4|TRBD1|TRBV6-1
CASSELDRGPGWDIQYF
TGTGCCAGCAGTGAACTGGACAGGGGGCCCGGGTGGGACATTCAGTACTTC
>NA|TRBJ2-5|TRBD1|TRBV6-1
CASTGGGQGRETQYF
TGTGCCAGCACCGGCGGGGGACAGGGGAGGGAGACCCAGTACTTC
>NA|TRBJ2-3|TRBD2|TRBV11-2
CASSLSLSGRVDTQYF
TGTGCCAGCAGCCTTAGCCTTAGCGGGAGGGTCGATACGCAGTATTTT
>NA|TRBJ2-7|TRBD1|TRBV28
CASSVGTGEGEQYF
TGTGCCAGCAGTGTAGGGACAGGGGAGGGCGAGCAGTACTTC
>NA|TRBJ2-2|NA|TRBV7-3
CASSLSPNTGELFF
TGTGCCAGCAGCTTAAGCCCGAACACCGGGGAGCTGTTTTTT
>NA|TRBJ2-7|NA|TRBV10-2
CASRATGGTGGGYEQYF
TGCGCCAGCAGAGCAACGGGCGGGACGGGCGGTGGATACGAGCAGTACTTC
>NA|TRBJ2-7|TRBD2|TRBV27
CASSLNPLLSGRASYEQYF
TGTGCCAGCAGTTTGAACCCCTTACTAAGCGGGAGGGCATCCTACGAGCAGTACTTC
>NA|TRBJ2-7|NA|TRBV27
CASSFQGLGKHEQYF
TGTGCCAGCAGTTTTCAGGGATTGGGCAAACACGAGCAGTACTTC
>NA|TRBJ1-5|NA|TRBV12-5
CASGPDRPQHF
TGTGCTAGTGGCCCAGACAGGCCCCAGCATTTT
>NA|TRBJ2-7|NA|TRBV9
CASSVAVAGLNEQYF
TGTGCCAGCAGCGTCGCGGTGGCAGGGTTGAACGAGCAGTACTTC
>NA|TRBJ2-7|TRBD1|TRBV27
CASSFLRDRGKEQYF
TGTGCCAGCAGTTTCCTCCGGGACAGGGGTAAGGAGCAGTACTTC
>NA|TRBJ2-3|TRBD2|TRBV5-4
CASKKTLALAGGSTDTQYF
TGTGCCAGCAAGAAAACCCTGGCACTAGCGGGAGGTAGCACAGATACGCAGTATTTT
>once|TRBJ2-4|NA|TRBV28
CASSLALLAKNIQYF
TGTGCCAGCAGTTTAGCGCTTCTGGCCAAAAACATTCAGTACTTC
>few|TRBJ1-4|NA|TRBV20-1
CATGRNEKLFF
TGCGCGACAGGCCGCAATGAAAAACTGTTTTTT
>NA|TRBJ1-3|TRBD1|TRBV5-1
CASSGDSSGNTIYF
TGCGCCAGCAGCGGGGACAGCTCTGGAAACACCATATATTTT
>NA|TRBJ2-1|TRBD2|TRBV9
CASSASGRGSYNEQFF
TGTGCCAGCAGCGCTAGCGGGAGAGGGTCCTACAATGAGCAGTTCTTC
>NA|TRBJ2-7|TRBD1|TRBV11-3
CASRVDRGRNEQYF
TGTGCCAGCAGGGTGGACAGGGGGAGGAACGAGCAGTACTTC
>NA|TRBJ2-1|TRBD2|TRBV28
CASSLRGSGRGEQFF
TGTGCCAGCAGTTTACGAGGTAGCGGGAGAGGTGAGCAGTTCTTC